This T cell receptor (beta chain) comes out of a study of T cells in Graves' hyperthyroidism and ophthalmopathy. Findings and limits, study-wide: In the blood, most expanded thyroid clonotypes above 0.001 appeared as well.

This clonotype was seen ten or more times. Its cognate antigen is unknown. Not enrolled were patients with uncontrolled infection, other autoimmune disease, pregnancy or lactation. Thyroid ultrasound, orbital computed tomography, clinical symptoms, and serum thyroxine and TRAb underpinned diagnoses. The CDR3 has 14 residues. Trimming left V 5 bases short and J 12 bases short, with 20 bases between. The V gene's germline CDR1 is MNHEY and CDR2 SMNVEV (reference sequence). The source material, RNA transcripts, was used to amplify TCR beta CDR3 regions. A set of HTBI primers served as the primers for a first-round RT-PCR of the TCR CDR3. MiXCR was run by TCRdb on the multiplex PCR reads, yielding one entry per CDR3 protein. The repertoire holds about 290,000 distinct CDR3 sequences, with approximately 14% as singletons.

The chain uses TRBV27 and TRBJ2-1, with a weak D call TRBD2 (6 bases). The sequenced sample consisted of blood. The TCR was taken from a woman in her thirties or forties with Graves' hyperthyroidism. CDR3 sequence (DNA): TGTGCCAGCAGTGATCAGGGACTCGGTAACGGGCAGTTCTTC. This sequence encodes CASSDQGLGNGQFF.